These 5 T cell receptor beta chains originate from one sample sequenced in a study of T cell responses to AZD1222 COVID-19 vaccine (dated by TCRdb to about 2021). This sample's time point label indicates: baseline before first vaccination. The method was the immunoSEQ multiplex PCR assay. TCRdb provides this immuneACCESS table in a form limited to in-frame rearrangements. Some clones are lacking; in checked studies, under half of them reflect an unresolved V gene, and why the rest are absent is not known. Counted in this sample were over 50,000 clones; around 85% of them appeared once. Roughly 27% of the sample comes from the top ten. The sequenced sample was peripheral blood, obtained on day 0 of AZD1222 vaccination. Every receptor here comes from an adult in good health.

This clone appeared a single time. The rearrangement links TRBV3-1 (or the pseudogene TRBV3-2) to TRBJ1-1, with D maybe TRBD1 (5 bases). CDR1 LGHDT and CDR2 YNNKEL come from the germline V gene (reference sequence). CDR3 length equals 13 residues. V was clipped by 8 bases and J by 0 bases, with 10 bases between them. The CDR3 coding sequence is TGTGCCAGCGCAGGGATGATGAACACTGAAGCTTTCTTT. It is translated as CASAGMMNTEAFF.

The chain employs TRBV28 and TRBJ2-6; no definite D call. Germline lookup yields CDR1 MDHEN and CDR2 SYDVKM. V lost 5 bases, J lost 2 bases, and 7 bases lay in between. This CDR3 contains 14 residues. Here the CDR3 reads CASSPTPGANVLTF. In DNA form, the CDR3 reads TGTGCCAGCAGTCCCACACCTGGGGCCAACGTCCTGACTTTC.

The V call is TRBV28, the J call TRBJ1-2, with TRBD1 identical over 9 bases. Losses at the gene ends were 5 bases for V and 8 bases for J; bases not matched to a gene: 12. CDR1 and CDR2 from the germline V gene are MDHEN and SYDVKM. The CDR3 consists of 15 residues. The CDR3 nucleotides are TGTGCCAGCAGTCTAAGCTCTGGAGGACAGGGGGGCTACACCTTC. The encoded protein is CASSLSSGGQGGYTF.

The chain recombines TRBV3-1 (or the pseudogene TRBV3-2) with TRBJ2-1; D uncertain. CDR1 and CDR2 from the germline V gene are LGHDT and YNNKEL (reference sequence). This CDR3 region has 14 residues. Trimming cost V 1 base and J 8 bases, with 12 bases left between them. The CDR3: CASSQVPRGDEQFF. The CDR3 bases are TGTGCCAGCAGCCAAGTCCCACGAGGCGATGAGCAGTTCTTC.

CDR3: CASSLWLGDGTNEKLFF. For the CDR3, the DNA is TGTGCCAGCAGTTTATGGCTAGGGGATGGCACTAATGAAAAACTGTTTTTT. V is TRBV28 and J is TRBJ1-4, with D possibly matching TRBD1 (5 bases). Germline values: CDR1 MDHEN, CDR2 SYDVKM. The CDR3 has 17 amino acids. Deletions cut 0 bases from V and 2 bases from J, with 13 bases between.